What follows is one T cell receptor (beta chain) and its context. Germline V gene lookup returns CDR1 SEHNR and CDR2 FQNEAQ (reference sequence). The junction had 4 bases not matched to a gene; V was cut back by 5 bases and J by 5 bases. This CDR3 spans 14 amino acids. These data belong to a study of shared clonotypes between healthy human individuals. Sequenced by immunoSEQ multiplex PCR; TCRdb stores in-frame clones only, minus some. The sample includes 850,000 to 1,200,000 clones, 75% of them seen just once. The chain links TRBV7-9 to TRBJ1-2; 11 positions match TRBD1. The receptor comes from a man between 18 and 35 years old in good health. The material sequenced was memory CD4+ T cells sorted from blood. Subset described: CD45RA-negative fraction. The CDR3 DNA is TGTGCCAGCAGCCAGGGACAGGGGGAATATGGCTACACCTTC. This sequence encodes CASSQGQGEYGYTF.